These 23 T cell receptor beta chains originate from one sample sequenced in a study of T-cell reconstitution after alpha-beta-depleted transplantation in children. TCRbeta library construction was performed incorporating unique molecular identifiers. TCRdb redid the calling of the PCR reads with MiXCR, one entry per CDR3 protein. Of hundreds of thousands of distinct CDR3 sequences listed, about a sixth were seen once; the top ten hold approximately 40%. The material was PBMCs, mostly from graft donor cells, obtained 360 days after TCRalphabeta/CD19-depleted stem cell transplant. The receptors here all came from a male patient aged 2 to 9 who had a stem cell transplant for acute lymphoblastic leukemia, so the T cells may come from the graft donor.

This clonotype was recorded many times. V usage is TRBV15 and J usage is TRBJ2-5; the D gene is possibly TRBD1 (5 bases). Germline CDR1 LNHNV, CDR2 YYDKDF (reference sequence). Trimming cost V 0 bases and J 5 bases, with 13 bases left between them. The CDR3 loop spans 15 amino acids. The CDR3 here is CATSRDPRAWETQYF. In nucleotides, the CDR3 is TGTGCCACCAGCAGAGATCCCAGGGCTTGGGAGACCCAGTACTTC.

The chain has TRBV5-6 and TRBJ2-7, with 9 nucleotides matching TRBD1. The length of the CDR3 is 15 residues. Trimming removed 9 bases from V and 1 base from J; junction bases left unmatched: 11. The germline V gene encodes CDR1 SGHDT and CDR2 YYEEEE. CDR3 nucleotides: TGTGCCAACCCCTGGAGGGACAGGGCGTCCTACGAGCAGTACTTC. Translation gives CANPWRDRASYEQYF. The complete variable domain, with remaining parts taken from reference TRBV5-6 and TRBJ2-7, reads DAGVTQSPTHLIKTRGQQVTLRCSPKSGHDTVSWYQQALGQGPQFIFQYYEEEERQRGNFPDRFSGHQFPNYSSELNVNALLLGDSALYLCANPWRDRASYEQYFGPGTRLTVT.

Ten or more counts support this clonotype. This chain uses TRBV6-5 with TRBJ2-1, with TRBD2 identical over 7 bases. CDR3 length equals 16 residues. Germline V gives CDR1 MNHEY, CDR2 SVGAGI. With 5 bases clipped from V and 4 bases from J, the junction kept 11 bases outside the gene matches. The CDR3 region has the DNA TGTGCCAGCAGTACGCAGCGGGGCAGACCTTACAATGAGCAGTTCTTC. Its translation: CASSTQRGRPYNEQFF.

This clonotype appeared a few times. The chain links TRBV6-2 or TRBV6-3 to TRBJ2-1; maybe TRBD2 (7 bases). Trimming cost V 2 bases and J 6 bases, with 11 bases left between them. Germline assignment: CDR1 MNHEY and CDR2 SVGEGT. The length of the CDR3 is 14 residues. The CDR3 DNA follows: TGTGCCAGCAGTTACAGGGGGGGCCGCAATGAGCAGTTCTTC. Translation gives CASSYRGGRNEQFF.

V usage is TRBV27 and J usage is TRBJ1-5; D is uncertain. Germline CDR1 is MNHEY and CDR2 is SMNVEV (reference sequence). V shed 5 bases and J shed 3 bases, with 14 bases lying between them. The CDR3 consists of 15 residues. CDR3 coding DNA: TGTGCCAGCAGTCCGATAGGGTCCCTCAATCAGCCCCAGCATTTT. Protein: CASSPIGSLNQPQHF.

This chain joins TRBV5-1 and TRBJ2-7; D might be TRBD1 (6 bases). The V gene's germline CDR1 is SGHRS and CDR2 YFSETQ. The CDR3 consists of 13 residues. The germline V and J ends were trimmed by 5 bases and 4 bases, with 13 bases remaining between them. This CDR3 reads CASSSRGEYEQYF. CDR3 DNA sequence: TGCGCCAGCAGTAGCAGGGGCGAGTACGAGCAGTACTTC.

There are a few counts of this clonotype. J is TRBJ2-1 and V is TRBV6-5, with a tentative D call TRBD1 (7 bases). The CDR3 is 15 residues long. With 7 bases removed from V and 5 bases from J, the gap between germline ends came to 18 bases. Germline V gene data show CDR1 as MNHEY and CDR2 as SVGAGI. DNA of the CDR3: TGTGCCAGCACTTTTGGCAGGGGGGTAGACAATGAGCAGTTCTTC. It encodes CASTFGRGVDNEQFF.

The chain uses TRBV5-4 and TRBJ2-7, with D possibly matching TRBD1 (8 bases). Trimming removed 7 bases from V and 0 bases from J, with 17 bases in between. The CDR3 is made up of 15 amino acids. CDR1 and CDR2 from the germline V gene are SGHNT and YYREEE (reference sequence). CDR3 amino acids: CASGIQGGSSYEQYF. CDR3 coding DNA: TGTGCCAGCGGGATACAGGGGGGGAGCTCCTACGAGCAGTACTTC.

Only a few counts were recorded for this clonotype. The V gene is TRBV14, the J gene TRBJ2-3; tentative D call: TRBD1 (6 bases). CDR1 SGHDN and CDR2 FVKESK come from the germline V gene. This CDR3 is built from 16 residues. V was clipped by 3 bases and J by 3 bases, with 16 bases between them. This CDR3 is CASSHRTADWTDTQYF. CDR3 DNA sequence: TGTGCCAGCAGCCATAGGACAGCTGATTGGACAGATACGCAGTATTTT.

The chain uses TRBV5-5 and TRBJ2-7; perhaps D is TRBD1 or TRBD2 (6 bases each). There are 14 residues in the CDR3. Trimming removed 1 base at V and 3 bases at J, with 11 bases between. Germline V gene lookup returns CDR1 SGHKS and CDR2 YYEKEE (reference sequence). As DNA, the CDR3 is TGTGCCAGCAGCTTGCAACAGGGAGGCTACGAGCAGTACTTC. Translated, it gives CASSLQQGGYEQYF.

The DNA of the CDR3 is TGCAGCGTTGGTCGGGACTCGAGGAATCGTGGCGGGGAGCTGTTTTTT. It is translated as CSVGRDSRNRGGELFF. This chain connects TRBV29-1 to TRBJ2-2; perhaps TRBD2 as D (6 bases). There are 16 residues in the CDR3. Trimming cost V 4 bases and J 7 bases, with 22 bases left between them. In germline, CDR1 is SQVTM, CDR2 ANQGSEA.

This clonotype was detected many times. This rearrangement joins TRBV30 to TRBJ1-1; the D is unclear. CDR3 length: 13 residues. Trimming removed 4 bases at V and 0 bases at J, with 9 bases between. Looked up from germline, CDR1 is GTSNPN and CDR2 is SVGIG (reference sequence). CDR3 DNA sequence: TGTGCCTGGAATTCGGGCATGAACACTGAAGCTTTCTTT. Translated, it gives CAWNSGMNTEAFF.

The table lists this clonotype with a few counts. The chain couples TRBV20-1 to TRBJ2-7; D is ambiguous. Germline-derived CDR1 and CDR2 are DFQATT and SNEGSKA (reference sequence). Trimming cost V 3 bases and J 0 bases, with 6 bases left between them. The CDR3 is 12 amino acids. CDR3 bases: TGCAGTGCTAGCCCCCGCTCCTACGAGCAGTACTTC. This translates into CSASPRSYEQYF.

This clonotype was seen a few times. This chain links TRBV7-3 with TRBJ2-7, with 8 bases that match TRBD1. CDR1 is SGHTA, CDR2 FQGTGA, per germline. The CDR3 covers 16 residues. V was pared by 5 bases and J by 3 bases, with 12 bases of the junction left unmatched. The CDR3 sequence: CASSPNSGTGSYEQYF. CDR3 in DNA: TGTGCCAGCAGCCCCAACTCCGGGACAGGCAGCTACGAGCAGTACTTC.

This clonotype occurred a few times. This chain links TRBV12-3 or TRBV12-4 with TRBJ1-2, with 7 bases aligning to TRBD1. The CDR3 is 14 residues long. J gave up 0 bases and V 7 bases, and 5 bases lay outside the gene matches. CDR3 sequence: CASTRQGSNYGYTF. The CDR3 DNA reads as TGTGCCAGCACCCGACAGGGATCTAACTATGGCTACACCTTC.

There are many counts of this clonotype. The chain employs TRBV6-1 and TRBJ2-3, with 12 positions matching TRBD1. The CDR3 has 18 amino acids. Germline trimming cut 2 bases from V and 2 bases from J; bases unmatched to any gene: 8. Germline CDR1 MNHNS, CDR2 SASEGT. The CDR3 sequence: CASSEWGTGGAVTDTQYF. For the CDR3, the DNA is TGTGCCAGCAGTGAATGGGGGACAGGGGGCGCGGTCACAGATACGCAGTATTTT.

In its sample, this clonotype was seen a few times. J is TRBJ2-3 and V is TRBV12-3 or TRBV12-4; 9 bases line up with TRBD1. The CDR3 spans 15 residues. V was clipped by 5 bases and J by 3 bases; unmatched bases: 6. This CDR3 is CASSRDRAVTDTQYF. In DNA form, the CDR3 reads TGTGCCAGCAGTCGGGACAGGGCTGTGACAGATACGCAGTATTTT.

The chain couples TRBV5-1 to TRBJ2-3; D not certain. V was trimmed by 0 bases and J by 2 bases, leaving 7 bases between them. Looked up from germline, CDR1 is SGHRS and CDR2 is YFSETQ. This CDR3 region has 14 residues. CDR3 in amino acids: CASSLVGHTDTQYF. The CDR3 DNA is TGCGCCAGCAGCTTGGTTGGGCACACAGATACGCAGTATTTT.

There are many counts of this clonotype. The rearrangement joins TRBV3-1 to TRBJ2-7, with D unresolved. This CDR3 is built from 12 residues. Trimming left V 0 bases short and J 7 bases short, with 7 bases between. CDR1 is LGHDT and CDR2 is YNNKEL in the germline V gene (reference sequence). This CDR3 is CASSQEGREQYF. The CDR3 nucleotides read TGTGCCAGCAGCCAAGAGGGAAGGGAGCAGTACTTC.

This sequence joins TRBV11-1 and TRBJ2-1; TRBD1 aligns across 10 bases. The V gene's germline CDR1 is SGHAT and CDR2 FQDESV (reference sequence). The CDR3 extends over 20 amino acids. After removal of 7 bases from V and 1 base from J, the junction contained 19 bases not matched to a gene. CDR3 sequence (DNA): TGTGCCAGCAACGATCTGATCGGACAGGGGGAAAGGTTGTCCTACAATGAGCAGTTCTTC. Its translation: CASNDLIGQGERLSYNEQFF.

The chain employs TRBV19 and TRBJ1-1; no definite D call. Germline V lookup: CDR1 LNHDA, CDR2 SQIVND (reference sequence). V dropped 5 bases and J dropped 10 bases, with 11 bases sitting between them. This CDR3 has 11 residues. CDR3 amino acids: CASSATGGAFF. The CDR3 DNA reads TGTGCCAGTAGTGCGACCGGTGGAGCTTTCTTT.

This clonotype was picked up many times. The rearrangement joins TRBV18 to TRBJ2-1, with D tentatively TRBD1 or TRBD2 (5 bases each). CDR3 length: 13 residues. Deletions cut 5 bases from V and 5 bases from J, with 10 bases between. The V gene's germline CDR1 is KGHSH and CDR2 LQKENI. CDR3 sequence: CASSRDGDNEQFF. CDR3 sequence (DNA): TGTGCCAGCTCAAGGGACGGCGACAATGAGCAGTTCTTC.

The V call is TRBV7-2, the J call TRBJ2-1, with 12 bases matching TRBD2. V was clipped by 4 bases and J by 2 bases; unmatched bases: 3. The CDR3 extends over 16 amino acids. Germline V lookup: CDR1 SGHTA, CDR2 FQGNSA. CDR3: CASSSLAGGAYNEQFF. CDR3 sequence (DNA): TGTGCCAGCAGCTCACTAGCGGGGGGAGCCTACAATGAGCAGTTCTTC.